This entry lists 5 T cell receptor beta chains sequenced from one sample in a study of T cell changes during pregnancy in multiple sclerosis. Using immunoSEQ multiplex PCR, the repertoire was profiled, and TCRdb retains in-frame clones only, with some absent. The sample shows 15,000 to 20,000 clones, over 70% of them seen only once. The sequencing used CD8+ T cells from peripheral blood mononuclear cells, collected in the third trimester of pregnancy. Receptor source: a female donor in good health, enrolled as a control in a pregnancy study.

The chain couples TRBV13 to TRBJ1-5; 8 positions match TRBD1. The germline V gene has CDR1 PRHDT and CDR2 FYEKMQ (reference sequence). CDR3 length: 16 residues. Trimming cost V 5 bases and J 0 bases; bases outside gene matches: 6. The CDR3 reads CASSQTTGDSNQPQHF. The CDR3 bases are TGTGCCAGCAGCCAGACGACAGGGGATAGCAATCAGCCCCAGCATTTT.

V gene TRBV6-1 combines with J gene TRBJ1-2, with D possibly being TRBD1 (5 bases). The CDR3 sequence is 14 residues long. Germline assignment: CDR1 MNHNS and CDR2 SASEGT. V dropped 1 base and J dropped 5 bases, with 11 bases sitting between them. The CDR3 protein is CASSEVGGTYGYTF. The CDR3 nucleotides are TGTGCCAGCAGTGAAGTAGGAGGGACGTATGGCTACACCTTC.

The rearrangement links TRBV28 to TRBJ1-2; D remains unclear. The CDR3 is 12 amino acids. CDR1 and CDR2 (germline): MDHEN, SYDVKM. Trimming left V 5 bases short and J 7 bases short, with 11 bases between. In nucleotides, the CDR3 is TGTGCCAGCAGTACGGAGTATCTTGGCTACACCTTC. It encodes CASSTEYLGYTF.

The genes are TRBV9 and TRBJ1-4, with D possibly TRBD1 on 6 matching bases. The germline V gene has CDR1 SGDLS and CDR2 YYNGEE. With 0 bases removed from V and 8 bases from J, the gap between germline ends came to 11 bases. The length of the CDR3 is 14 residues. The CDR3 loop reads CASSVEGVAEKLFF. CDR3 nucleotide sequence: TGTGCCAGCAGCGTAGAGGGGGTCGCCGAAAAACTGTTTTTT.

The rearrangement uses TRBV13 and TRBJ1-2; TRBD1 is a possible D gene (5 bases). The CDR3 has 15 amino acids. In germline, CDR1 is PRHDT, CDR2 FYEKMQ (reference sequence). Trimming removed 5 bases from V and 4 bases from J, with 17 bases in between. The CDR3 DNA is TGTGCCAGCAGCCATGCCGGGGAGGGGAGCTATGGCTACACCTTC. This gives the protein CASSHAGEGSYGYTF.